A single sample gave rise to the 7 T cell receptor beta chains below, sequenced in a study of cytomegalovirus exposure and HLA in healthy donors. Researchers ran the PCR with 60 Vbeta and 13 Jbeta primers. Profiling relied on immunoSEQ multiplex PCR, and the TCRdb table lists in-frame clones only, not all of them. The data contain approximately 100,000 clones, 60% to 75% of them singletons. Sequenced sample: PBMCs. These receptors all come from a woman aged 40 to 50 in good health and CMV-seronegative.

The chain combines TRBV7-9 with TRBJ1-6, with 9 positions matching TRBD1. V trimming: 0 bases; J trimming: 7 bases; junction bases outside the gene matches: 1. Looked up from germline, CDR1 is SEHNR and CDR2 is FQNEAQ (reference sequence). CDR3 length equals 15 residues. CDR3 residues: CASSLAGTGNSPLHF. The DNA for the CDR3 is TGTGCCAGCAGCTTAGCCGGGACAGGGAATTCACCCCTCCACTTT. Filled out from reference TRBV7-9 and TRBJ1-6, the complete variable domain reads DTGVSQNPRHKITKRGQNVTFRCDPISEHNRLYWYRQTLGQGPEFLTYFQNEAQLEKSRLLSDRFSAERPKGSFSTLEIQRTEQGDSAMYLCASSLAGTGNSPLHFGNGTRLTVT.

V is TRBV7-8 and J is TRBJ2-5; 14 bases agree with TRBD2. Unmatched junction bases numbered 7, after V lost 3 bases and J lost 4 bases. CDR3 size: 17 residues. Germline V gives CDR1 SGHVS, CDR2 FQNEAQ. CDR3 sequence (DNA): TGTGCCAGCAGCTTCATGCGACTAGCGGGAGGGCTAGAGACCCAGTACTTC. It encodes CASSFMRLAGGLETQYF.

The rearrangement links TRBV7-3 to TRBJ2-3, with D tentatively TRBD2 (5 bases). The V gene's germline CDR1 is SGHTA and CDR2 FQGTGA. Trimming removed 5 bases from V and 6 bases from J, with 18 bases in between. The CDR3 contains 15 residues. The CDR3 is CASSPERYGVDTQYF. CDR3 sequence (DNA): TGTGCCAGCAGCCCCGAACGCTACGGGGTCGATACGCAGTATTTT.

This clone turned up a few times. V usage is TRBV28 and J usage is TRBJ2-7; D possibly corresponds to TRBD1 (6 bases). Germline V gives CDR1 MDHEN, CDR2 SYDVKM. Trimming shortened V by 4 bases and J by 2 bases, and 6 bases separated the two germline ends. There are 12 residues in the CDR3. This chain's CDR3 is CASSYRAYEQYF. The CDR3 DNA reads TGTGCCAGCAGTTACAGGGCCTACGAGCAGTACTTC.

A single count supports this clone. The CDR3 DNA reads as TGTGCCAGCAGTGTCATCGGAACTAGCGGGGGACACAATGAGCAGTTCTTC. Amino acids: CASSVIGTSGGHNEQFF. The rearrangement uses TRBV2 and TRBJ2-1, with TRBD2 identical over 11 bases. The CDR3 length is 17 residues. Germline values: CDR1 SNHLY, CDR2 FYNNEI. J lost 5 bases, V lost 4 bases, and 10 bases had no gene match.

The rearrangement uses TRBV7-3 and TRBJ2-3; 11 nucleotides match TRBD2. Germline CDR1 is SGHTA and CDR2 is FQGTGA. The V segment lost 5 bases and the J segment 6 bases; nucleotides outside the gene matches: 10. CDR3 size: 16 residues. The chain's CDR3 is CASSPRSGGAGDTQYF. The DNA of the CDR3 is TGTGCCAGCAGCCCCCGTAGCGGGGGGGCCGGGGATACGCAGTATTTT.

This clone was seen a handful of times. One end of the junction is discordant with germline, which a read error may explain. This chain uses TRBV7-9 with TRBJ1-6; a weak D match, TRBD1 (6 bases). This CDR3 comprises 19 residues. Germline V gene sequence: CDR1 SEHNR, CDR2 FQNEAQ (reference sequence). For the CDR3, the DNA is TGTTCCAGCAGCTTACTGTCGTCCGGTCCGGGACATCGTAATTCACCCCTCCACTTT. This sequence encodes CSSSLLSSGPGHRNSPLHF.